This T cell receptor beta chain was recovered during a study of T cells in Graves' hyperthyroidism and ophthalmopathy. As for the study in general: Peripheral blood specimens were obtained at initial diagnosis, prior to any treatment. General study results and limits: Ophthalmopathy stood apart from stable hyperthyroidism in a 13 V-J model.

Amplification yielded TCR beta CDR3 regions, with RNA transcripts as the source. The study used the HTBI primer set for a first-round RT-PCR of the TCR CDR3. Via MiXCR, TCRdb re-called the multiplex PCR reads, giving one row per CDR3 protein. The sample includes approximately 710,000 distinct CDR3 sequences, 15% to 20% of them seen just once. CDR1 SEHNR and CDR2 FQNEAQ come from the germline V gene (reference sequence). The CDR3 is made up of 17 amino acids. The J segment lost 2 bases and the V segment lost 2 bases, leaving 6 bases of the junction unmatched. Comment on this clonotype: Its specificity is not known.

The diagnostic basis comprised clinical symptoms, serum thyroxine and TRAb, thyroid ultrasound and orbital computed tomography. The sequencing input was blood. The chain uses TRBV7-9 and TRBJ2-1, with 10 bases that match TRBD2. The receptor's source is a man aged 45 to 65 with Graves' hyperthyroidism. This CDR3 is CASSLSSSGRPYNEQFF. The CDR3 DNA follows: TGTGCCAGCAGCTTATCCTCTAGCGGGAGACCCTACAATGAGCAGTTCTTC.